One sample yielded the 14 T cell receptor beta chains listed below, sequenced in a study of blood T cells in healthy people across ages. Through a sample-barcoded 5' primer and a J-beta primer mix, a second PCR was run for roughly 6 to 11 cycles. Each CDR3 protein is one row after TCRdb ran MiXCR on the 5' RACE reads. The sample yields fewer than 900,000 distinct CDR3 sequences, under 40% seen once. Material for sequencing was blood. The receptors here all came from a man younger than 35 in good health.

The chain recombines TRBV11-2 with TRBJ1-2; TRBD1 is a possible D gene (6 bases). This CDR3 comprises 14 residues. Germline V CDR1 and CDR2: SGHAT, FQNNGV. Trimming took off 1 base at V and 4 bases at J, with 10 bases between the two ends. The CDR3 spells CASSLVGTTYGYTF. In DNA form, the CDR3 reads TGTGCCAGCAGCTTAGTGGGGACAACCTATGGCTACACCTTC.

V usage is TRBV29-1 and J usage is TRBJ2-4; TRBD2 matches 13 bases. The J call may not be correct, given that the DNA end is closer to TRBJ2-7. This CDR3 spans 17 amino acids. Per germline, CDR1 SQVTM and CDR2 ANQGSEA. The CDR3 loop reads CSVEVKGLAGHWYEQYF. DNA for the CDR3: TGCAGCGTTGAAGTTAAGGGACTAGCGGGACACTGGTACGAGCAGTACTTC.

This clonotype was counted many times. This chain uses TRBV15 with TRBJ2-3; D unclear. The V end lost 0 bases, the J end lost 4 bases, and 14 bases lay between the germline ends. CDR3 length: 16 residues. Germline V gene lookup returns CDR1 LNHNV and CDR2 YYDKDF (reference sequence). As DNA, the CDR3 is TGTGCCACCAGCAGAGATAGATTAGCAGTTGCAGATACGCAGTATTTT. Its translation is CATSRDRLAVADTQYF.

The genes are TRBV20-1 and TRBJ1-2, with D possibly being TRBD1 (5 bases). Germline-derived CDR1 and CDR2 are DFQATT and SNEGSKA (reference sequence). V was trimmed by 1 base and J by 3 bases, leaving 24 bases between them. The CDR3 runs 18 residues. CDR3 coding DNA: TGCAGTGCTAGAGCTCTCGGGGGGGACTCGTTGGCGGACTATGGCTACACCTTC. Amino acids: CSARALGGDSLADYGYTF.

V gene TRBV7-8 combines with J gene TRBJ2-1, with 7 bases that match TRBD2. The CDR3 spans 18 residues. Germline assignment: CDR1 SGHVS and CDR2 FQNEAQ. Unmatched junction bases numbered 14, after V lost 2 bases and J lost 4 bases. The CDR3 loop reads CASSLRGLAVRFYNEQFF. The CDR3, as DNA: TGTGCCAGCAGCTTAAGGGGCCTAGCGGTCCGTTTTTACAATGAGCAGTTCTTC.

Concerning this clonotype: Possible read error: a much larger clone is one base away. The DNA of the CDR3 is TGCGCCAGCAGACTAGCAGACAAAGAAGAGGCCCAGTACTTC. Translating gives CASRLADKEEAQYF. The chain carries TRBV5-1 and TRBJ2-5; tentative D call: TRBD2 (6 bases). Germline V CDR1 and CDR2: SGHRS, YFSETQ. This CDR3 has 14 amino acids.

V is TRBV25-1 and J is TRBJ1-2, with TRBD1 as a possible D gene (5 bases). Trimming left V 7 bases short and J 4 bases short, with 16 bases between. This CDR3 has 14 amino acids. The germline gives CDR1 MGHDK, CDR2 SYGVNS. The CDR3 DNA follows: TGTGCCAGCACCCCGGTGGGGGATGGCTATGGCTACACCTTC. Protein: CASTPVGDGYGYTF.

J is TRBJ1-1 and V is TRBV30; D gene uncertain. Trimming pared 0 bases from V and 1 base from J, leaving 18 bases between. CDR1 is GTSNPN, CDR2 SVGIG, per germline (reference sequence). The CDR3 is 17 amino acids. CDR3 sequence: CAWSVLTHGPSNTEAFF. Written as DNA, the CDR3 is TGTGCCTGGAGTGTACTGACCCACGGGCCTTCGAACACTGAAGCTTTCTTT.

The chain links TRBV28 to TRBJ1-3; 9 bases fit TRBD1. The CDR3 sequence is 15 residues long. CDR1 and CDR2 (germline): MDHEN, SYDVKM. The V gene end was trimmed by 7 bases and the J gene end by 2 bases; junction bases not matched to a gene: 6. The CDR3 is CASTQTGGPGNTIYF. CDR3 nucleotides: TGTGCCAGCACCCAAACAGGGGGCCCTGGAAACACCATATATTTT.

In this sample, this clonotype turned up a few times. This chain links TRBV4-3 with TRBJ2-3; D unclear. V dropped 4 bases and J dropped 2 bases, with 22 bases sitting between them. Germline V gene lookup returns CDR1 LGHNA and CDR2 YSLEER. This CDR3 is built from 18 residues. CDR3 bases: TGCGCCAGCAGCCTAAGGTTAATTGCGTCACCTTCCACAGATACGCAGTATTTT. Its protein is CASSLRLIASPSTDTQYF.

This clonotype has only one observation. A much larger clone differs from this one at a single base, so this may be a read error. The genes are TRBV12-3 or TRBV12-4 and TRBJ2-1, with 7 positions matching TRBD1. The V and J ends lost 6 bases and 13 bases, in that order; junction bases with no gene match: 12. The length of the CDR3 is 13 residues. CDR3 protein: CASSYQGVETQFF. In nucleotides, the CDR3 is TGTGCCAGCAGCTACCAGGGGGTAGAGACCCAGTTCTTC.

The chain employs TRBV15 and TRBJ2-1, with 9 bases aligning to TRBD2. This CDR3 is 14 amino acids long. V lost 2 bases and J lost 6; bases outside the gene matches: 2. Germline CDR1 LNHNV, CDR2 YYDKDF (reference sequence). This chain's CDR3 is CATSRLAGRNEQFF. The CDR3 DNA is TGTGCCACCAGCAGACTAGCGGGACGCAATGAGCAGTTCTTC.

The chain recombines TRBV7-2 with TRBJ1-4, with TRBD1 matching 9 bases. Trimming took 6 bases from V and 2 from J; bases not matched to a gene: 19. Germline lookup yields CDR1 SGHTA and CDR2 FQGNSA. CDR3 size: 20 residues. The CDR3 region has the DNA TGTGCCAGCAGTTCCCTTGGCATGGGGACAGGGACGTTCACTAATGAAAAACTGTTTTTT. Translating it yields CASSSLGMGTGTFTNEKLFF.

This clonotype was picked up a small number of times. V gene TRBV7-2 combines with J gene TRBJ1-2; D gene uncertain. CDR3 length: 14 residues. V lost 2 bases and J 1 base, leaving 8 bases between the germline ends. Germline lookup yields CDR1 SGHTA and CDR2 FQGNSA. The chain's CDR3 is CASSLNQINYGYTF. The CDR3 nucleotides are TGTGCCAGCAGCTTAAACCAGATTAACTATGGCTACACCTTC.